This T cell receptor beta chain was recovered during a study of beta chain features in type 1 diabetes. Study-wide results and limits: It was possible that PCR favored shorter templates, equally so in patients and controls.

Germline lookup yields CDR1 SSHAT and CDR2 FNYEAQ (reference sequence). There are 13 residues in the CDR3. This clone appeared many times. What it binds is not known. The junction differs from germline at one of its ends, possibly a read error. The same CDR3 is also encoded by other DNA sequences in this sample. Every bit of the isolated RNA underwent reverse transcription, so sequencing read expressed TCRB transcripts. The table came from immunoSEQ multiplex PCR; TCRdb's copy has only in-frame clones and leaves some out. The sample records almost 350,000 clones, roughly 8% being singletons. Sequencing input: central memory CD4+ T cells from blood. The chain carries TRBV7-7 and TRBJ2-2; D gene unclear. The sequence came from a woman under 30 in good health. In DNA form, the CDR3 reads TGTGCTAGCAGCTTGGGCAACACCGGGGAGCTGTTTTTT. It encodes CASSLGNTGELFF.